Shown below are 9 T cell receptor beta chains from a single sample sequenced in a study of PD-1 blockade in mismatch repair-deficient tumors. The data were produced by immunoSEQ multiplex PCR, yet TCRdb's version contains in-frame clones alone and is incomplete. Of some 10,000 clones in the sample, 75% to 90% were seen once. No antigens are known for them. Indicated time point: roughly 11-day in vitro stimulation with candidate neoantigen peptide 7. The material sequenced was cells cultured in vitro, taken from a patient treated with pembrolizumab. The receptor source for this set is an adult with mismatch repair-deficient cancer.

V is TRBV7-6 and J is TRBJ2-1, with D perhaps TRBD1 (6 bases). The CDR3 contains 13 residues. The germline gives CDR1 SGHVS, CDR2 FNYEAQ. V was clipped by 5 bases and J by 4 bases, with 9 bases between them. The CDR3 bases are TGTGCCAGCAGCCTAACAGGGTACAATGAGCAGTTCTTC. This sequence encodes CASSLTGYNEQFF. The complete variable domain, with remaining parts taken from reference TRBV7-6 and TRBJ2-1, reads GAGVSQSPRYKVTKRGQDVALRCDPISGHVSLYWYRQALGQGPEFLTYFNYEAQQDKSGLPNDRFSAERPEGSISTLTIQRTEQRDSAMYRCASSLTGYNEQFFGPGTRLTVL.

In its sample, this clone was seen once. The CDR3 DNA reads as TGTGCCAGCAGTTTCGGCGTAACCGGACAGGGGGCGCGAGGTGATGAAGCTTTCTTT. Translated, it gives CASSFGVTGQGARGDEAFF. The V gene is TRBV28, the J gene TRBJ1-1; 11 bases agree with TRBD1. CDR1 and CDR2 from the germline V gene are MDHEN and SYDVKM. Trimming at V came to 3 bases and at J to 7 bases, leaving 19 bases not matched to a gene. The CDR3 is made up of 19 amino acids.

CDR3 sequence (DNA): TGTGCCAGCAGCGGGAGCGGGAGGAACACCGGGGAGCTGTTTTTT. Translating it yields CASSGSGRNTGELFF. V usage is TRBV27 and J usage is TRBJ2-2; 8 bases line up with TRBD2. The CDR3 extends over 15 amino acids. V lost 6 bases to trimming and J lost 1 base; unmatched junction nucleotides: 4. Looked up from germline, CDR1 is MNHEY and CDR2 is SMNVEV (reference sequence).

The rearrangement links TRBV27 to TRBJ1-3, with D tentatively TRBD1 (6 bases). This CDR3 region has 14 residues. Germline V gene data show CDR1 as MNHEY and CDR2 as SMNVEV (reference sequence). Between the trimmed V and J ends, which lost 6 bases and 2 bases, there was a span of 11 bases. The CDR3 loop reads CASRPRGPGNTIYF. The CDR3 nucleotides are TGTGCCAGCAGGCCCAGGGGACCTGGAAACACCATATATTTT.

The rearrangement joins TRBV28 to TRBJ1-5, with no clear D. Germline lookup yields CDR1 MDHEN and CDR2 SYDVKM. V dropped 6 bases and J dropped 0 bases, with 12 bases sitting between them. The CDR3 loop spans 15 amino acids. CDR3 loop: CASSPNWPSNQPQHF. CDR3 nucleotide sequence: TGTGCCAGCAGCCCGAATTGGCCTAGCAATCAGCCCCAGCATTTT.

This clone appeared a single time. This chain uses TRBV5-1 with TRBJ2-1, with no clear D. Germline V gives CDR1 SGHRS, CDR2 YFSETQ. Trimming stripped 5 bases from V and 9 bases from J, with 9 bases between. The CDR3 spans 11 residues. CDR3 DNA: TGCGCCAGCAGAACCGATAGTGAGCAGTTCTTC. This gives the protein CASRTDSEQFF.

The chain joins TRBV7-6 to TRBJ2-1; 9 nucleotides align to TRBD2. With 5 bases clipped from V and 9 bases from J, the junction kept 8 bases outside the gene matches. This CDR3 is built from 14 residues. Germline assignment: CDR1 SGHVS and CDR2 FNYEAQ. CDR3 in DNA: TGTGCCAGCAGCATTGTAGCGGGAGTTGGTGAGCAGTTCTTC. Translating gives CASSIVAGVGEQFF.

The chain joins TRBV2 to TRBJ1-1; 7 bases match TRBD1. The CDR3 totals 11 residues. The V gene end was trimmed by 8 bases and the J gene end by 11 bases; junction bases not matched to a gene: 8. CDR1 SNHLY and CDR2 FYNNEI come from the germline V gene. CDR3 sequence (DNA): TGTGCCAGCCCGGAGGGCAGGGGGGCTTTCTTT. It is translated as CASPEGRGAFF.

This clone showed up just once. The chain employs TRBV7-2 and TRBJ1-1, with D tentatively TRBD1 (5 bases). This CDR3 spans 13 amino acids. Per germline, CDR1 SGHTA and CDR2 FQGNSA. Trimming stripped 1 base from V and 10 bases from J, with 13 bases between. CDR3 DNA: TGTGCCAGCAGCTTAGAACAGGCGTTAGGAGCTTTCTTT. It specifies CASSLEQALGAFF.